The 23 T cell receptor beta chains below all came from one sample that was sequenced in a study of cytomegalovirus exposure and HLA in healthy donors. Researchers ran the PCR with 60 Vbeta and 13 Jbeta primers. Only in-frame clones appear in the TCRdb table, and some are missing; sequencing was by immunoSEQ multiplex PCR. The profile shows roughly 180,000 clones, 75% of them singletons. Specimen: PBMCs. The source of these receptors is a female donor in good health and CMV-seronegative.

The chain links TRBV25-1 to TRBJ2-1, with D possibly being TRBD1 (6 bases). Germline lookup yields CDR1 MGHDK and CDR2 SYGVNS. V was trimmed by 3 bases and J by 4 bases, leaving 13 bases between them. The CDR3 spans 15 residues. CDR3 in DNA: TGTGCCAGCAGTGACCCAAGGGGGTCTTACAATGAGCAGTTCTTC. Translated: CASSDPRGSYNEQFF.

The V call is TRBV11-3, the J call TRBJ2-3, with a weak D call TRBD2 (5 bases). Germline loops: CDR1 SGHNT, CDR2 YENEEA. The CDR3 length is 13 residues. The ends were cut back, 10 bases at V and 8 bases at J, with 19 bases in the middle. The CDR3 reads CATAPSPRGTQYF. CDR3 nucleotide sequence: TGTGCCACCGCACCGAGTCCCCGGGGTACGCAGTATTTT.

This chain joins TRBV5-1 and TRBJ2-3; TRBD1 is a possible D gene (6 bases). CDR1 is SGHRS, CDR2 YFSETQ, per germline. The CDR3 length is 14 residues. V was trimmed by 0 bases and J by 2 bases, leaving 7 bases between them. The CDR3 is CASSLGDNTDTQYF. CDR3 DNA: TGCGCCAGCAGCTTGGGGGACAACACAGATACGCAGTATTTT. Filled out from reference TRBV5-1 and TRBJ2-3, the complete variable domain reads KAGVTQTPRYLIKTRGQQVTLSCSPISGHRSVSWYQQTPGQGLQFLFEYFSETQRNKGNFPGRFSGRQFSNSRSEMNVSTLELGDSALYLCASSLGDNTDTQYFGPGTRLTVL.

The chain uses TRBV9 and TRBJ2-2, with D unclear. Germline V gene data show CDR1 as SGDLS and CDR2 as YYNGEE. V lost 4 bases and J 2 bases, leaving 9 bases between the germline ends. The CDR3 length is 14 residues. CDR3 DNA sequence: TGTGCCAGCAGCCCCCCCCCAAACACCGGGGAGCTGTTTTTT. Translation: CASSPPPNTGELFF.

Only a few counts were recorded for this clone. The genes are TRBV7-8 and TRBJ1-2; no firm D call. The CDR3 is 14 amino acids. Germline V gene sequence: CDR1 SGHVS, CDR2 FQNEAQ. Trimming removed 1 base at V and 4 bases at J, with 10 bases between. CDR3: CASSLDGVGYGYTF. The CDR3, as DNA: TGTGCCAGCAGCTTAGACGGGGTCGGCTATGGCTACACCTTC.

The chain joins TRBV5-1 to TRBJ2-3, with 14 bases matching TRBD2. CDR3 length equals 15 residues. CDR1 SGHRS and CDR2 YFSETQ come from the germline V gene. V dropped 5 bases and J dropped 5; count of bases not matched to a gene: 4. The CDR3 spells CASRRLAGGLDTQYF. The DNA for the CDR3 is TGCGCCAGCAGGCGACTAGCGGGGGGGTTAGATACGCAGTATTTT. The entire variable domain, with the rest obtained from reference TRBV5-1 and TRBJ2-3, is as follows: KAGVTQTPRYLIKTRGQQVTLSCSPISGHRSVSWYQQTPGQGLQFLFEYFSETQRNKGNFPGRFSGRQFSNSRSEMNVSTLELGDSALYLCASRRLAGGLDTQYFGPGTRLTVL.

This clone has just one count. The J gene is TRBJ2-7, the V gene TRBV15, with D unclear. The V gene lost 5 bases and the J gene lost 4 bases, with 15 bases spanning the gap. Looked up from germline, CDR1 is LNHNV and CDR2 is YYDKDF (reference sequence). This CDR3 is 14 amino acids long. The CDR3, as DNA: TGTGCCACCAGCCCCCGAGGAATGTTTTACGAGCAGTACTTC. The encoded protein is CATSPRGMFYEQYF.

V gene TRBV30 combines with J gene TRBJ2-2, with 12 nucleotides matching TRBD1. The junction had 9 bases not matched to a gene; V was cut back by 8 bases and J by 5 bases. This CDR3 has 15 amino acids. The V gene's germline CDR1 is GTSNPN and CDR2 SVGIG (reference sequence). The CDR3 region has the DNA TGTGCCGCCGGAACGGGACAGGGGGCGACCGGGGAGCTGTTTTTT. This gives the protein CAAGTGQGATGELFF.

This chain links TRBV29-1 with TRBJ2-1; 16 bases are shared with TRBD2. The V and J ends lost 6 bases and 8 bases, in that order; junction bases with no gene match: 4. CDR1 is SQVTM and CDR2 is ANQGSEA in the germline V gene. The CDR3 sequence is 14 residues long. The CDR3 reads CSVEGLAGGDEQFF. The CDR3 DNA reads TGCAGCGTAGAGGGACTAGCGGGAGGGGATGAGCAGTTCTTC.

This chain links TRBV27 with TRBJ1-1; D is perhaps TRBD1 (5 bases). The CDR3 spans 14 residues. CDR1 MNHEY and CDR2 SMNVEV come from the germline V gene (reference sequence). The ends were cut back, 7 bases at V and 1 base at J, with 13 bases in the middle. CDR3 residues: CASTPAGSNTEAFF. For the CDR3, the DNA is TGTGCCAGCACCCCGGCAGGGTCGAACACTGAAGCTTTCTTT.

J is TRBJ1-2 and V is TRBV5-6; D is uncertain. V was pared by 4 bases and J by 0 bases, with 13 bases between. The V gene's germline CDR1 is SGHDT and CDR2 YYEEEE. The length of the CDR3 is 15 residues. DNA of the CDR3: TGTGCCAGCAGCCTTCCGACACCCGCTAACTATGGCTACACCTTC. As protein: CASSLPTPANYGYTF.

This clone came up once. The chain carries TRBV10-3 and TRBJ2-2; D is perhaps TRBD2 (5 bases). The V end was cut by 8 bases, the J end by 5 bases, with 9 bases between. Germline lookup yields CDR1 ENHRY and CDR2 SYGVKD. This CDR3 contains 12 residues. The CDR3 loop reads CAIARATGELFF. Here the CDR3 DNA reads TGTGCCATCGCGAGGGCAACCGGGGAGCTGTTTTTT.

This clone was seen a handful of times. This chain links TRBV10-1 with TRBJ2-2, with 8 bases lining up with TRBD2. The CDR3 length is 16 residues. The V segment lost 2 bases and the J segment 3 bases; nucleotides outside the gene matches: 5. Per the germline V gene, CDR1 is WNHNN and CDR2 is SYGVQD (reference sequence). DNA of the CDR3: TGCGCCAGCAGTGAGAAGCGGGAGAGAGACACCGGGGAGCTGTTTTTT. Encoded protein: CASSEKRERDTGELFF.

The chain joins TRBV7-2 to TRBJ2-5; D is unresolved. This CDR3 is 14 amino acids long. Germline CDR1 SGHTA, CDR2 FQGNSA. V was pared by 4 bases and J by 4 bases, with 13 bases between. CDR3 nucleotides: TGTGCCAGCAGCTCTACAGTCGTGGGAGAGACCCAGTACTTC. This gives the protein CASSSTVVGETQYF.

The rearrangement uses TRBV5-8 and TRBJ1-6, with D uncertain. This CDR3 region has 12 residues. Trimming took 0 bases from V and 9 from J, leaving 4 bases between them. The germline V gene encodes CDR1 SGHTS and CDR2 YDEGEE. CDR3 sequence (DNA): TGTGCCAGCAGCTTGGGTATTTCACCCCTCCACTTT. It codes for CASSLGISPLHF.

V gene TRBV5-1 combines with J gene TRBJ1-2, with TRBD1 matching over 10 bases. Losses at the gene ends were 5 bases for V and 4 bases for J; bases not matched to a gene: 8. The CDR3 extends over 15 amino acids. Germline V gene lookup returns CDR1 SGHRS and CDR2 YFSETQ. The CDR3 spells CASRPGGQGGYGYTF. The CDR3 bases are TGCGCCAGCAGGCCTGGAGGACAGGGGGGCTATGGCTACACCTTC.

The chain has TRBV10-3 and TRBJ1-5; D ambiguous. V was cut by 2 bases and J by 2 bases, with 19 bases left in between. Germline values: CDR1 ENHRY, CDR2 SYGVKD. CDR3 length: 18 amino acids. CDR3 in amino acids: CAISERPVFGLGNQPQHF. CDR3 in DNA: TGTGCCATCAGTGAGCGCCCGGTCTTCGGACTCGGCAATCAGCCCCAGCATTTT.

The chain links TRBV5-4 to TRBJ1-2, with 10 positions matching TRBD1. V shed 4 bases, J shed 4 bases, and the junction held 13 bases outside the gene matches. CDR1 and CDR2 (germline): SGHNT, YYREEE (reference sequence). The CDR3 sequence is 17 residues long. The CDR3 coding sequence is TGTGCCAGCAGCCTCGGACAGGGGGGGACTGGGGCCTATGGCTACACCTTC. Its protein product is CASSLGQGGTGAYGYTF.

This chain connects TRBV29-1 to TRBJ1-1; D unclear. The CDR3 has 14 amino acids. Germline V gives CDR1 SQVTM, CDR2 ANQGSEA. Trimming took 3 bases from V and 5 from J, leaving 16 bases between them. The CDR3 coding sequence is TGCAGCGTTGATCTTAGTGAGGGAGGGACTGAAGCTTTCTTT. It codes for CSVDLSEGGTEAFF.

The chain uses TRBV5-6 and TRBJ1-5; 9 positions agree with TRBD1. The CDR3 consists of 16 residues. Trimming cost V 0 bases and J 5 bases; bases outside gene matches: 6. From germline, CDR1 is SGHDT and CDR2 YYEEEE. CDR3 loop: CASSLARTGGDQPQHF. CDR3 in DNA: TGTGCCAGCAGCTTGGCTCGCACAGGGGGCGATCAGCCCCAGCATTTT.

The gene calls are TRBV7-8 and TRBJ2-5, with D perhaps TRBD2 (6 bases). Germline-derived CDR1 and CDR2 are SGHVS and FQNEAQ. The CDR3 totals 13 residues. Trimming shortened V by 5 bases and J by 2 bases, and 9 bases separated the two germline ends. CDR3 region: CASSPRGQETQYF. The CDR3 nucleotides are TGTGCCAGCAGCCCCCGGGGGCAAGAGACCCAGTACTTC.

The chain has TRBV6-6 and TRBJ1-5; TRBD1 matches 11 bases. After removal of 8 bases from V and 6 bases from J, the junction contained 3 bases not matched to a gene. This CDR3 spans 13 amino acids. Per germline, CDR1 MNHNY and CDR2 SVGAGI (reference sequence). The CDR3 loop is CASGQGASQPQHF. DNA of the CDR3: TGTGCCAGCGGACAGGGGGCTAGTCAGCCCCAGCATTTT.

This rearrangement joins TRBV5-4 to TRBJ2-2; D is uncertain. V was cut by 0 bases and J by 3 bases, with 6 bases left in between. Germline V gives CDR1 SGHNT, CDR2 YYREEE (reference sequence). The CDR3 extends over 14 amino acids. The CDR3 loop is CASSLEQYTGELFF. For the CDR3, the DNA is TGTGCCAGCAGCTTGGAACAGTACACCGGGGAGCTGTTTTTT.